This T cell receptor (beta chain) is drawn from a study of T cells in Graves' hyperthyroidism and ophthalmopathy. This clonotype was recorded many times. This CDR3 region has 14 residues. The V gene end was trimmed by 2 bases and the J gene end by 2 bases; junction bases not matched to a gene: 3. The germline V gene has CDR1 DFQATT and CDR2 SNEGSKA (reference sequence). Each diagnosis drew on symptoms, thyroxine, TRAb, thyroid ultrasound and orbital computed tomography findings. The investigators amplified TCR beta CDR3 regions from RNA transcripts. The TCR CDR3 first-round RT-PCR relied on the HTBI primer set. TCRdb analysed the multiplex PCR reads with MiXCR anew, one entry per CDR3 protein. This table has roughly 100,000 distinct CDR3 sequences, 47% appearing once.

The source is a middle-aged man with Graves' hyperthyroidism. Sequencing was performed on blood. The V call is TRBV20-1, the J call TRBJ1-2; TRBD1 agrees at 9 bases. The CDR3 DNA reads TGCAGTGCTAGACTCGGGACAGGGAACTATGGCTACACCTTC. Translating it yields CSARLGTGNYGYTF.